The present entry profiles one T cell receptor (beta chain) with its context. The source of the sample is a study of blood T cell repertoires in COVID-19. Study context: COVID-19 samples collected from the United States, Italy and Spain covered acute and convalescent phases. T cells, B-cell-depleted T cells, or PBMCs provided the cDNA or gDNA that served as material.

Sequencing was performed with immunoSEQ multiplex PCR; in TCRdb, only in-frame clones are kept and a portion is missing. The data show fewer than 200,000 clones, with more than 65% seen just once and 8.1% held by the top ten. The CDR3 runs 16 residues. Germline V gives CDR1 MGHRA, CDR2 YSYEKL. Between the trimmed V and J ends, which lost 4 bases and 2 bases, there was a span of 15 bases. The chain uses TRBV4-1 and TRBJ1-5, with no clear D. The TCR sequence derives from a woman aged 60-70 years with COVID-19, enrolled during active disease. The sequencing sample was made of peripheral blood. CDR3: CASSLLRLLCNQPQHF. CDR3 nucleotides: TGCGCCAGCAGCCTTCTGCGACTCCTGTGCAATCAGCCCCAGCATTTT.